This passage covers 27 T cell receptor beta chains from one sample sequenced in a study of naive and memory T cell subsets. An oligonucleotide containing a UMI was ligated to the 3' end of TCR cDNA. Four PCR rounds used nested alpha and beta constant region primers plus the SP2 primer. Each CDR3 protein gets one entry after TCRdb re-called the 5' RACE reads with MiXCR. The table shows approximately 32,000 distinct CDR3 sequences, with over 15% occurring only once. These receptor sequences come from a female donor in good health.

This clonotype appeared many times. The rearrangement links TRBV4-1 to TRBJ2-5, with D maybe TRBD2 (5 bases). The CDR3 loop spans 17 amino acids. V was trimmed by 0 bases and J by 0 bases, leaving 14 bases between them. CDR1 MGHRA and CDR2 YSYEKL come from the germline V gene. The CDR3 nucleotides read TGCGCCAGCAGCCAAGATTACCTGGAGGCCTACCAAGAGACCCAGTACTTC. It specifies CASSQDYLEAYQETQYF.

This clonotype came up a few times. The chain is built from TRBV24-1 and TRBJ2-6; D call uncertain. Trimming shortened V by 2 bases and J by 1 base, and 5 bases separated the two germline ends. Germline V gene data show CDR1 as KGHDR and CDR2 as SFDVKD. There are 15 residues in the CDR3. The CDR3 coding sequence is TGTGCCACCAGTGATTCCGGATCTGGGGCCAACGTCCTGACTTTC. It codes for CATSDSGSGANVLTF.

This sequence joins TRBV15 and TRBJ1-3, with 7 bases fitting TRBD1. CDR1 and CDR2 from the germline V gene are LNHNV and YYDKDF (reference sequence). The trim removed 5 bases at V and 2 bases at J, leaving 9 bases unmatched. This CDR3 comprises 16 residues. The CDR3 bases are TGTGCCACCAGCGACCCACAGGGGCGAGCTGGAAACACCATATATTTT. Its translation is CATSDPQGRAGNTIYF.

This clonotype was seen repeatedly, ten times or more. The chain employs TRBV14 and TRBJ2-3, with TRBD2 as a possible D gene (5 bases). The CDR3 totals 15 residues. Trimming left V 0 bases short and J 5 bases short, with 12 bases between. Germline CDR1 and CDR2: SGHDN and FVKESK. The CDR3 spells CASSQDGLREDTQYF. The CDR3 DNA is TGTGCCAGCAGCCAAGATGGACTCCGGGAAGATACGCAGTATTTT.

The chain carries TRBV12-3 or TRBV12-4 and TRBJ2-1; 10 bases map to TRBD2. V was clipped by 5 bases and J by 6 bases; unmatched bases: 7. This CDR3 is 15 amino acids long. CDR3 loop: CASSRTGTSVNEQFF. For the CDR3, the DNA is TGTGCCAGCAGTAGAACCGGGACTAGCGTCAATGAGCAGTTCTTC.

In its sample, this clonotype ranks as medium-sized (0.01 to 0.1%). This chain connects TRBV29-1 to TRBJ2-7; 10 bases are a match to TRBD2. The CDR3 runs 13 residues. V was pared by 6 bases and J by 3 bases, with 5 bases of the junction left unmatched. Germline assignment: CDR1 SQVTM and CDR2 ANQGSEA. The CDR3 nucleotides read TGCAGCGTCAGACTAGCGGGCCTCTACGAGCAGTACTTC. As protein: CSVRLAGLYEQYF.

This clonotype appeared a few times. This rearrangement joins TRBV29-1 to TRBJ2-5; D unresolved. The CDR3 loop spans 12 amino acids. Germline CDR1 SQVTM, CDR2 ANQGSEA. V gave up 4 bases and J gave up 0 bases, with 6 bases separating them. As DNA, the CDR3 is TGCAGCGTTGTGGGGTACCAAGAGACCCAGTACTTC. Its protein product is CSVVGYQETQYF.

This clonotype was counted between two and nine times. V usage is TRBV5-1 and J usage is TRBJ1-1; 9 bases are a match to TRBD1. Trimming at V came to 0 bases and at J to 1 base, leaving 1 base not matched to a gene. This CDR3 is built from 15 residues. Germline V gives CDR1 SGHRS, CDR2 YFSETQ. Written as DNA, the CDR3 is TGCGCCAGCAGCTTGGGACAGGGGGGGAACACTGAAGCTTTCTTT. This codes for CASSLGQGGNTEAFF.

By proportion, this clonotype is medium-sized. This CDR3 reads CSVNGGPGEAFF. The CDR3 DNA reads TGCAGCGTCAATGGGGGGCCAGGGGAAGCTTTCTTT. The chain uses TRBV29-1 and TRBJ1-1; TRBD1 is a possible D gene (6 bases). The CDR3 covers 12 residues. The germline V gene has CDR1 SQVTM and CDR2 ANQGSEA. The V gene lost 6 bases and the J gene lost 8 bases, with 16 bases spanning the gap. The variable domain in full, with the rest retrieved from reference TRBV29-1 and TRBJ1-1, is SAVISQKPSRDICQRGTSLTIQCQVDSQVTMMFWYRQQPGQSLTLIATANQGSEATYESGFVIDKFPISRPNLTFSTLTVSNMSPEDSSIYLCSVNGGPGEAFFGQGTRLTVV.

A few counts support this clonotype. V gene TRBV20-1 combines with J gene TRBJ2-3; D is undetermined. CDR1 and CDR2 from the germline V gene are DFQATT and SNEGSKA (reference sequence). Deletions cut 1 base from V and 8 bases from J, with 13 bases between. The CDR3 contains 13 residues. In DNA, the CDR3 is TGCAGTGCTAGAGTTCCAGGTCGATCTACGCAGTATTTT. Encoded protein: CSARVPGRSTQYF.

This clonotype was detected many times. V usage is TRBV6-5 and J usage is TRBJ1-5, with 7 bases lining up with TRBD1. The CDR3 consists of 17 residues. Germline CDR1 reads MNHEY; CDR2 reads SVGAGI. V trimming: 0 bases; J trimming: 0 bases; junction bases outside the gene matches: 5. The CDR3 bases are TGTGCCAGCAGTTACTCCCCGAACAGGGGTAGCAATCAGCCCCAGCATTTT. It translates to CASSYSPNRGSNQPQHF.

The table lists this clonotype with a few counts. V and J are TRBV6-5 and TRBJ1-3, with 8 bases identical to TRBD1. The CDR3 is 16 amino acids. Germline V gives CDR1 MNHEY, CDR2 SVGAGI. V was clipped by 5 bases and J by 0 bases; unmatched bases: 6. CDR3 sequence reads: CASSARDRHSGNTIYF. The CDR3 region has the DNA TGTGCCAGCAGTGCCCGGGACAGGCACTCTGGAAACACCATATATTTT.

The gene calls are TRBV7-3 and TRBJ2-1; 11 bases agree with TRBD2. With V trimmed by 4 bases and J by 1 base, 15 bases remained unmatched. Germline values: CDR1 SGHTA, CDR2 FQGTGA. CDR3 length: 20 amino acids. This CDR3 reads CASSSPRRDSGGASYNEQFF. The CDR3 DNA follows: TGTGCCAGCAGCTCCCCCCGGAGGGATAGCGGGGGGGCATCCTACAATGAGCAGTTCTTC.

The rearrangement joins TRBV29-1 to TRBJ2-2, with D maybe TRBD1 (5 bases). The CDR3 sequence is 12 residues long. Germline V gene sequence: CDR1 SQVTM, CDR2 ANQGSEA. V gave up 4 bases and J gave up 5 bases, with 8 bases separating them. The CDR3 DNA sequence: TGCAGCGTTGCGGCAGGGACCGGGGAGCTGTTTTTT. It encodes CSVAAGTGELFF.

The table lists this clonotype with many counts. The genes are TRBV29-1 and TRBJ2-7; maybe TRBD2 (6 bases). CDR1 and CDR2 (germline): SQVTM, ANQGSEA. This CDR3 is built from 13 residues. The V end lost 1 base, the J end lost 7 bases, and 14 bases lay between the germline ends. CDR3 residues: CSVEGPYGGEQYF. As DNA, the CDR3 is TGCAGCGTTGAAGGCCCCTATGGGGGGGAGCAGTACTTC.

The chain couples TRBV20-1 to TRBJ2-2; 15 bases map to TRBD2. From germline, CDR1 is DFQATT and CDR2 SNEGSKA (reference sequence). The length of the CDR3 is 16 residues. Germline trimming cut 6 bases from V and 4 bases from J; bases unmatched to any gene: 6. CDR3 in amino acids: CSAGLAGGQGTGELFF. For the CDR3, the DNA is TGCAGTGCCGGACTAGCGGGGGGGCAGGGCACCGGGGAGCTGTTTTTT.

This clonotype was seen at least ten times. V usage is TRBV20-1 and J usage is TRBJ2-1; 13 nucleotides line up with TRBD2. The CDR3 spans 15 residues. Germline V CDR1 and CDR2: DFQATT, SNEGSKA (reference sequence). Losses at the gene ends were 6 bases for V and 3 bases for J; bases not matched to a gene: 5. The CDR3 protein is CSAPGLAGNYNEQFF. CDR3 nucleotides: TGCAGTGCACCGGGACTAGCGGGGAACTACAATGAGCAGTTCTTC.

The chain combines TRBV12-3 or TRBV12-4 with TRBJ2-1; D possibly corresponds to TRBD2 (5 bases). Between the trimmed V and J ends, which lost 3 bases and 0 bases, there was a span of 9 bases. The CDR3 consists of 15 residues. CDR3 DNA sequence: TGTGCCAGCAGTTTTTCCGGGGTCTCCTACAATGAGCAGTTCTTC. It yields the protein CASSFSGVSYNEQFF.

This clonotype was counted ten times or more. V is TRBV20-1 and J is TRBJ1-5; D gene unclear. The V gene lost 6 bases and the J gene lost 9 bases, with 9 bases spanning the gap. CDR1 and CDR2 (germline): DFQATT, SNEGSKA (reference sequence). The CDR3 loop spans 10 amino acids. This chain's CDR3 is CSALRRPQHF. CDR3 sequence (DNA): TGCAGTGCACTAAGGAGGCCCCAGCATTTT.

The rearrangement joins TRBV20-1 to TRBJ2-7; weak D call: TRBD1 (6 bases). Per germline, CDR1 DFQATT and CDR2 SNEGSKA (reference sequence). The CDR3 is 13 amino acids. The germline V and J ends were trimmed by 6 bases and 3 bases, with 15 bases remaining between them. Here the CDR3 DNA reads TGCAGTGCCCGGACAGTTGGTGGCTACGAGCAGTACTTC. Translated: CSARTVGGYEQYF.

The V and J genes are TRBV7-9 and TRBJ1-2; D is possibly TRBD1 (5 bases). The CDR3 has 14 residues. Trimming took 3 bases from V and 4 from J, leaving 12 bases between them. Germline V gene sequence: CDR1 SEHNR, CDR2 FQNEAQ (reference sequence). The CDR3 is CASSLGGASYGYTF. DNA for the CDR3: TGTGCCAGCAGCTTGGGTGGGGCGAGCTATGGCTACACCTTC.

A few counts support this clonotype. J is TRBJ2-7 and V is TRBV27; D unresolved. The CDR3 length is 16 residues. The germline V gene has CDR1 MNHEY and CDR2 SMNVEV (reference sequence). V was trimmed by 7 bases and J by 6 bases, leaving 25 bases between them. The CDR3 loop reads CASTPSSAPATSEQYF. Written as DNA, the CDR3 is TGTGCCAGCACCCCTTCCTCAGCGCCTGCTACGTCCGAGCAGTACTTC.

This chain links TRBV10-3 with TRBJ1-1, with TRBD1 matching over 9 bases. The ends lost 5 bases at V and 6 bases at J; junction bases unmatched: 10. The CDR3 consists of 15 residues. The germline CDR1 and CDR2 sequences are ENHRY and SYGVKD. The CDR3 sequence: CAISPGTGTFAEAFF. CDR3 in DNA: TGTGCCATCAGTCCAGGGACAGGGACCTTCGCTGAAGCTTTCTTT.

This clonotype appeared a few times. The chain has TRBV7-2 and TRBJ2-5; D might be TRBD2 (5 bases). Germline assignment: CDR1 SGHTA and CDR2 FQGNSA. The CDR3 length is 13 residues. The V end lost 2 bases, the J end lost 3 bases, and 7 bases lay between the germline ends. DNA for the CDR3: TGTGCCAGCAGCTTACCCGGGAAAGAGACCCAGTACTTC. Translating it yields CASSLPGKETQYF.

This clonotype was observed a few times. This rearrangement joins TRBV7-2 to TRBJ2-1; TRBD1 agrees at 11 bases. This CDR3 comprises 22 residues. Germline loops: CDR1 SGHTA, CDR2 FQGNSA. V shed 6 bases, J shed 0 bases, and the junction held 22 bases outside the gene matches. Here the CDR3 DNA reads TGTGCCAGCAGATTTCCCCGGAAAAGGACAGGGGGCGACCTACACTCCTACAATGAGCAGTTCTTC. This sequence encodes CASRFPRKRTGGDLHSYNEQFF.

The V call is TRBV5-1, the J call TRBJ2-1; possibly TRBD2 for D (6 bases). The V end lost 0 bases, the J end lost 13 bases, and 20 bases lay between the germline ends. CDR1 and CDR2 (germline): SGHRS, YFSETQ. This CDR3 region has 15 residues. The CDR3 DNA follows: TGCGCCAGCAGCTTGGCCGGGACTCAAGATGAGACTCAGTTCTTC. Residues: CASSLAGTQDETQFF.

On this clonotype: This clone may be a read error of a much larger clone one base away. The chain uses TRBV12-3 or TRBV12-4 and TRBJ1-6; a weak D match, TRBD1 (5 bases). The CDR3 spans 14 residues. Trimming shortened V by 9 bases and J by 9 bases, and 18 bases separated the two germline ends. CDR3 DNA: TGTGCCAGTCGAACGGGGGGGAGAATTTCACCCCTCCACTTT. Its protein is CASRTGGRISPLHF.